The rows below give T cell receptor beta chains drawn from one sample of a study of T cells in Graves' hyperthyroidism and ophthalmopathy. Using its own MiXCR run on the multiplex PCR reads, TCRdb lists one record per CDR3 protein. The sample lists around 290,000 distinct CDR3 sequences, roughly an eighth occurring once. Material: blood. These receptors were obtained from a woman in her thirties or forties with Graves' hyperthyroidism. Both conserved end residues are part of each CDR3. The D gene is left open where the match is weak. Size tells how often a clone was seen (once, few, many) or the class of an expanded clone, and some rows leave it out.

clone size	CDR3 length	J gene	D gene	V gene	CDR3 protein	CDR3 DNA
many	18	TRBJ2-1	TRBD2	TRBV20-1	CSALPLAGVYIGYNEQFF	TGCAGTGCCCTTCCCCTAGCGGGAGTCTATATTGGCTACAATGAGCAGTTCTTC
many	12	TRBJ2-3	.	TRBV12-3/TRBV12-4	CASRTLADTQYF	TGTGCCAGCCGAACCCTAGCGGATACGCAGTATTTT
many	15	TRBJ2-5	TRBD1	TRBV24-1	CATSDLSGQQETQYF	TGTGCCACCAGTGATTTGTCGGGACAGCAAGAGACCCAGTACTTC
.	17	TRBJ2-3	.	TRBV7-9	CASSSGGWGLSPDTQYF	TGTGCCAGCAGCTCAGGAGGATGGGGCTTAAGTCCAGATACGCAGTATTTT
many	14	TRBJ2-7	.	TRBV28	CASSQGGSSYEQYF	TGTGCCAGCAGTCAAGGTGGGAGCTCCTACGAGCAGTACTTC
many	16	TRBJ2-3	TRBD2	TRBV7-2	CASSSISGIYTDTQYF	TGTGCCAGCAGCTCGATTAGCGGGATCTACACAGATACGCAGTATTTT
few	14	TRBJ2-4	TRBD1	TRBV5-1	CASSEPGQINIQYF	TGCGCCAGCAGCGAACCGGGACAGATAAACATTCAGTACTTC
many	15	TRBJ2-5	.	TRBV11-2	CASSLGGLEKETQYF	TGTGCCAGCAGCTTAGGGGGACTTGAGAAAGAGACCCAGTACTTC
many	20	TRBJ2-3	TRBD1	TRBV7-9	CASSQRSGTGGPLESDTQYF	TGTGCCAGCAGCCAGCGGTCCGGGACAGGGGGTCCTTTGGAATCAGATACGCAGTATTTT
many	19	TRBJ2-7	TRBD2	TRBV27	CASSFLAPLGAGFSYEQYF	TGTGCCAGCAGTTTCCTTGCCCCTCTGGGAGCGGGGTTCTCCTACGAGCAGTACTTC
many	12	TRBJ2-1	.	TRBV28	CASSLSDNEQFF	TGTGCCAGCAGTTTATCGGACAATGAGCAGTTCTTC
few	17	TRBJ1-2	.	TRBV28	CASSLYGRIGLNYGYTF	TGTGCCAGCAGTTTATATGGCCGTATAGGTTTGAACTATGGCTACACCTTC
.	14	TRBJ2-2	TRBD1	TRBV19	CASSGQVNTGELFF	TGTGCCAGTTCGGGACAGGTGAACACCGGGGAGCTGTTTTTT
.	16	TRBJ2-1	TRBD2	TRBV20-1	CSAPSGRVFSDGEQFF	TGCAGTGCTCCTAGCGGGAGGGTTTTTTCAGACGGTGAGCAGTTCTTC
few	17	TRBJ2-2	TRBD1	TRBV24-1	CATSDPTGGEDTGELFF	TGTGCCACCAGTGATCCGACAGGGGGGGAGGACACCGGGGAGCTGTTTTTT
many	16	TRBJ2-1	TRBD2	TRBV11-3	CASSDPVPAGGGEQFF	TGTGCCAGCAGCGACCCAGTCCCAGCGGGAGGAGGTGAGCAGTTCTTC
.	13	TRBJ1-2	TRBD1	TRBV27	CASRDRGHYGYTF	TGTGCCAGCAGGGACAGGGGTCACTATGGCTACACCTTC
many	13	TRBJ2-7	.	TRBV15	CATSRVQEGKQYF	TGTGCCACCAGCAGAGTACAGGAAGGGAAGCAGTACTTC
many	15	TRBJ2-7	TRBD2	TRBV7-2	CASSPRLAGVYEQYF	TGTGCCAGCAGCCCCCGTCTAGCGGGAGTCTACGAGCAGTACTTC
many	11	TRBJ2-1	.	TRBV7-9	CASSLLAEQFF	TGTGCCAGCAGCTTATTGGCTGAGCAGTTCTTC
.	17	TRBJ2-2	TRBD2	TRBV7-2	CASSPSGLAGKVGELFF	TGTGCCAGCAGCCCGAGCGGCCTAGCGGGAAAGGTCGGGGAGCTGTTTTTT
many	14	TRBJ2-3	.	TRBV28	CASSLVQLTDTQYF	TGTGCCAGCAGTTTGGTCCAGCTCACAGATACGCAGTATTTT
.	14	TRBJ1-2	.	TRBV24-1	CATRSGGPNYGYTF	TGTGCCACCCGAAGCGGGGGGCCTAACTATGGCTACACCTTC
many	13	TRBJ1-2	.	TRBV19	CASGNRANYGYTF	TGTGCCAGTGGTAACAGGGCTAACTATGGCTACACCTTC
many	14	TRBJ1-1	.	TRBV18	CASSRGEDHTEAFF	TGTGCCAGCTCGCGGGGGGAGGATCACACTGAAGCTTTCTTT
many	12	TRBJ2-7	.	TRBV28	CASFDDSYEQYF	TGTGCCAGCTTCGACGACTCCTACGAGCAGTACTTC
medium-sized	14	TRBJ1-1	.	TRBV5-8	CASSFTGMNTEAFF	TGTGCCAGCAGCTTTACAGGCATGAACACTGAAGCTTTCTTT
many	18	TRBJ2-1	TRBD2	TRBV11-2	CASSSRGTSGRYGGEQFF	TGTGCCAGCAGCTCGAGGGGGACTAGCGGGAGGTATGGGGGTGAGCAGTTCTTC
.	15	TRBJ2-1	.	TRBV27	CASRGLASRSNEQFF	TGTGCCAGCAGAGGTCTGGCTAGCCGGTCCAATGAGCAGTTCTTC
many	14	TRBJ1-6	TRBD1	TRBV2	CASSKDRVNSPLHF	TGTGCCAGCAGCAAGGACAGGGTTAATTCACCCCTCCACTTT
many	12	TRBJ1-1	.	TRBV12-3/TRBV12-4	CASRLPGLEAFF	TGTGCCAGCCGTCTTCCTGGACTTGAAGCTTTCTTT
.	15	TRBJ2-7	TRBD2	TRBV7-9	CASSTRLAGSWEQYF	TGTGCCAGCAGCACCCGACTAGCGGGGTCCTGGGAGCAGTACTTC
many	19	TRBJ2-1	TRBD2	TRBV6-2/TRBV6-3	CASSYGGTSGRATYNEQFF	TGTGCCAGCAGTTACGGAGGGACTAGCGGGAGGGCCACCTACAATGAGCAGTTCTTC
many	14	TRBJ1-2	TRBD1	TRBV18	CASSSPGTAYGYTF	TGTGCCAGCTCAAGTCCCGGGACAGCGTATGGCTACACCTTC
few	16	TRBJ2-5	.	TRBV5-1	CASSPAQATKQETQYF	TGCGCCAGCAGTCCTGCACAGGCGACGAAACAAGAGACCCAGTACTTC
many	16	TRBJ2-7	.	TRBV3-1	CASSQGGGRGSYEQYF	TGTGCCAGCAGCCAAGGAGGGGGGCGCGGCTCCTACGAGCAGTACTTC
.	15	TRBJ2-2	TRBD2	TRBV27	CATCLLAGENGELFF	TGTGCCACCTGCCTTCTAGCGGGAGAGAACGGGGAGCTGTTTTTT
many	14	TRBJ2-7	TRBD2	TRBV12-3/TRBV12-4	CASSLASGPYEQYF	TGTGCCAGCAGTTTGGCTAGCGGACCCTACGAGCAGTACTTC
.	14	TRBJ2-1	TRBD1	TRBV20-1	CSAREGQGVGEQFF	TGCAGTGCTAGAGAGGGACAGGGGGTGGGTGAGCAGTTCTTC
many	16	TRBJ1-5	TRBD1	TRBV6-1	CASSVPTGESNQPQHF	TGTGCCAGCAGTGTACCTACAGGGGAGAGCAATCAGCCCCAGCATTTT
many	14	TRBJ1-5	.	TRBV20-1	CSARRPDRNQPQHF	TGCAGTGCTAGGAGGCCGGACCGAAATCAGCCCCAGCATTTT
.	16	TRBJ1-2	TRBD1	TRBV28	CASSTGQGTIGYGYTF	TGTGCCAGCAGTACCGGACAGGGCACGATTGGCTATGGCTACACCTTC
few	13	TRBJ2-1	.	TRBV7-9	CASTPQGEGEQFF	TGTGCCAGCACCCCACAGGGAGAAGGTGAGCAGTTCTTC